Below are 4 T cell receptor beta chains sequenced from a single sample in a study of blood T cell repertoires in COVID-19. TCRdb's table, derived via immunoSEQ multiplex PCR, lists solely in-frame clones and lacks some. The table records some 400,000 clones, over 65% of them present only once. Material for sequencing was peripheral blood. The origin of the receptors is a human donor with acute or convalescent COVID-19. The donor label of this sample is uncertain.

This chain links TRBV19 with TRBJ1-5, with 7 nucleotides matching TRBD1. The CDR3 extends over 15 amino acids. Germline V CDR1 and CDR2: LNHDA, SQIVND (reference sequence). Trimming removed 2 bases from V and 4 bases from J; junction bases left unmatched: 5. The CDR3 protein is CASSISGQDNQPQHF. CDR3 coding DNA: TGTGCCAGTAGTATAAGCGGACAGGATAATCAGCCCCAGCATTTT.

The chain employs TRBV7-2 and TRBJ1-6, with 10 bases identical to TRBD1. CDR1 is SGHTA, CDR2 FQGNSA, per germline. V shed 3 bases, J shed 10 bases, and the junction held 3 bases outside the gene matches. The CDR3 has 14 amino acids. The CDR3 protein is CASSLGQGTSPLHF. The CDR3 coding sequence is TGTGCCAGCAGCTTGGGACAGGGGACATCACCCCTCCACTTT.

V gene TRBV10-2 combines with J gene TRBJ1-1, with unresolved D. Trimming cost V 3 bases and J 2 bases, with 7 bases left between them. The CDR3 loop spans 13 amino acids. Germline values: CDR1 WSHSY, CDR2 SAAADI. The CDR3 sequence: CASSESRNTEAFF. DNA of the CDR3: TGCGCCAGCAGTGAATCCAGAAACACTGAAGCTTTCTTT.

CDR3 sequence reads: CASSLMGSNTYTDTQYF. In DNA, the CDR3 is TGCGCCAGCAGCTTGATGGGGAGTAACACCTACACAGATACGCAGTATTTT. The V gene is TRBV5-1, the J gene TRBJ2-3; perhaps TRBD2 as D (5 bases). This CDR3 region has 17 residues. Germline V gene data show CDR1 as SGHRS and CDR2 as YFSETQ. The V end lost 1 base, the J end lost 2 bases, and 17 bases lay between the germline ends.